This is a list of T cell receptor beta chains from one sample in a study of blood T cell repertoires in COVID-19. The table came from immunoSEQ multiplex PCR; TCRdb's copy has only in-frame clones and leaves some out. In the table there are about 250,000 clones, about nine tenths of which are singletons. The sample taken for sequencing was PBMCs or T cells enriched from blood (not recorded which). Receptors were obtained from a man aged 18 to 30 who had recovered from COVID-19. The CDR3 runs from the conserved cysteine through the conserved F or W. Each record gives: J gene, clone size, D gene, V gene, CDR3 DNA, CDR3 protein. A D gene is named only where the DNA matches it firmly. Size tells how often a clone was seen (once, few, many) or the class of an expanded clone, and some rows leave it out.

J gene: TRBJ2-4
clone size: -
D gene: TRBD1
V gene: TRBV5-1
CDR3 DNA: TGCGCCAGCAGCTTGGGACAGGGGGCGGCCAAAAACATTCAGTACTTC
CDR3 protein: CASSLGQGAAKNIQYF

J gene: TRBJ2-3
clone size: -
D gene: TRBD2
V gene: TRBV5-1
CDR3 DNA: TGCGCCAGCAGCTGGCGGGAGGGCGGACCTGGGGCAGATACGCAGTATTTT
CDR3 protein: CASSWREGGPGADTQYF

J gene: TRBJ1-1
clone size: -
D gene: -
V gene: TRBV7-9
CDR3 DNA: TGTGCCAGCAGCCCCCGGACAGTACTGCCACCTGAAGCTTTCTTT
CDR3 protein: CASSPRTVLPPEAFF

J gene: TRBJ2-7
clone size: -
D gene: TRBD2
V gene: TRBV28
CDR3 DNA: TGTGCCAGCAGTAGTGGGACTAGCATAAGGGCCCAGTACTTC
CDR3 protein: CASSSGTSIRAQYF

J gene: TRBJ2-3
clone size: -
D gene: TRBD1
V gene: TRBV5-1
CDR3 DNA: TGCGCCAGCAGCCGGGACAGGGGGCAAGATACGCAGTATTTT
CDR3 protein: CASSRDRGQDTQYF

J gene: TRBJ2-5
clone size: -
D gene: TRBD2
V gene: TRBV11-2
CDR3 DNA: TGTGCCAGCAGCTTAGGGACTAGCGGGACCCAAGAGACCCAGTACTTC
CDR3 protein: CASSLGTSGTQETQYF

J gene: TRBJ2-7
clone size: -
D gene: -
V gene: TRBV27
CDR3 DNA: TGTGCCAGCAGTTCGATAGCTCCCTACGAGCAGTACTTC
CDR3 protein: CASSSIAPYEQYF

J gene: TRBJ1-5
clone size: -
D gene: TRBD1
V gene: TRBV7-9
CDR3 DNA: TGTGCCAGCAGCTTAGAAGGGGGCCAACCCCAGCATTTT
CDR3 protein: CASSLEGGQPQHF

J gene: TRBJ1-5
clone size: once
D gene: -
V gene: TRBV2
CDR3 DNA: TGTGCCAGCAGTGAGTCAGATAGCAATCAGCCCCAGCATTTT
CDR3 protein: CASSESDSNQPQHF

J gene: TRBJ2-2
clone size: once
D gene: -
V gene: TRBV5-1
CDR3 DNA: TGCGCCAGCAGCTTAACCCCGGGACTGAACACCGGGGAGCTGTTTTTT
CDR3 protein: CASSLTPGLNTGELFF